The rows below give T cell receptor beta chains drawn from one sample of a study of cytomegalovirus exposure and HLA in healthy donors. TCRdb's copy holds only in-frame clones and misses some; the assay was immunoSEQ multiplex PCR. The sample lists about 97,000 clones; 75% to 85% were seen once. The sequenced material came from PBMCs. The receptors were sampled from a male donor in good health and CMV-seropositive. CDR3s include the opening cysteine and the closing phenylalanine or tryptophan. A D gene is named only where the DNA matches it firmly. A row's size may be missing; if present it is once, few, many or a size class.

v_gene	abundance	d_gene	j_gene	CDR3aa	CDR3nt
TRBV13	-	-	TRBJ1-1	CASSLGFPTENTEAFF	TGTGCCAGCAGCTTAGGTTTTCCGACAGAGAACACTGAAGCTTTCTTT
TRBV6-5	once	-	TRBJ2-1	CASSLRWDSTNEQFF	TGTGCCAGCAGTCTCAGGTGGGACTCAACCAATGAGCAGTTCTTC
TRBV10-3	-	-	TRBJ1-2	CAISEAPPYGYTF	TGTGCCATCAGTGAAGCCCCCCCCTATGGCTACACCTTC
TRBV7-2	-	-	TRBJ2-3	CASSLVGVGGGTDTQYF	TGTGCCAGCAGCTTAGTAGGAGTCGGCGGGGGCACAGATACGCAGTATTTT
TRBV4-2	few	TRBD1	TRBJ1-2	CASRSGQGTTYGYTF	TGTGCCAGCAGATCCGGACAGGGGACGACGTATGGCTACACCTTC
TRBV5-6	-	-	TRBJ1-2	CASSLMEQGSYGYTF	TGTGCCAGCAGCTTGATGGAACAGGGTAGCTATGGCTACACCTTC
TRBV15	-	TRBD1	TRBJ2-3	CATSRGTGSQTDTQYF	TGTGCCACCAGCAGAGGGACAGGGTCACAGACAGATACGCAGTATTTT
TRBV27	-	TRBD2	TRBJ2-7	CASSVSGVGNEQYF	TGTGCCAGCAGCGTAAGCGGGGTAGGTAACGAGCAGTACTTC
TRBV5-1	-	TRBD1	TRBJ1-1	CASSFNKGAPNTEAFF	TGCGCCAGCAGCTTTAATAAGGGGGCTCCGAACACTGAAGCTTTCTTT
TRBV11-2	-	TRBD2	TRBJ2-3	CASSFRSGVTDTQYF	TGTGCCAGCAGCTTCAGAAGCGGGGTCACAGATACGCAGTATTTT
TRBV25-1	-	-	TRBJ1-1	CASTLTGYMNTEAFF	TGTGCCAGCACCTTAACAGGATACATGAACACTGAAGCTTTCTTT
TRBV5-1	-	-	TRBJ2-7	CASSLGRGEQYF	TGCGCCAGCAGCTTGGGCAGGGGCGAGCAGTACTTC
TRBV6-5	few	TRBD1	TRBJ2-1	CASSYGTGRRNNEQFF	TGTGCCAGCAGTTACGGGACAGGGAGAAGGAACAATGAGCAGTTCTTC
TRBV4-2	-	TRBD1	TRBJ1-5	CASSQDRQGGSPQHF	TGTGCCAGCAGCCAAGACCGACAGGGAGGATCACCCCAGCATTTT
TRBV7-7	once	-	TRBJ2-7	CASSLAPGDKYEQYF	TGTGCTAGCAGCTTAGCGCCAGGGGATAAATACGAGCAGTACTTC
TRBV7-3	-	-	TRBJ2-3	CASSLLRQQYF	TGTGCCAGCAGCTTACTGAGACAGCAGTATTTT
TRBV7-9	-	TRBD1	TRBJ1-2	CASSDPAGGYGYTF	TGTGCCAGCAGCGACCCAGCAGGGGGCTATGGCTACACCTTC
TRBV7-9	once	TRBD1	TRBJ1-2	CASRDRGHYGYTF	TGTGCCAGCCGCGACAGGGGCCACTATGGCTACACCTTC
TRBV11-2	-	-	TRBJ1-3	CASARVSGNTIYF	TGTGCCAGTGCCAGGGTCTCTGGAAACACCATATATTTT
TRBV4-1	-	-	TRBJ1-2	CASSQSQGGNYGYTF	TGCGCCAGCAGCCAATCCCAGGGCGGCAACTATGGCTACACCTTC
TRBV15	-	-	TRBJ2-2	CATAPGQNTGELFF	TGTGCCACCGCCCCGGGACAGAACACCGGGGAGCTGTTTTTT
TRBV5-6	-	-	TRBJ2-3	CASSFGQSTDTQYF	TGTGCCAGCAGCTTCGGACAGAGCACAGATACGCAGTATTTT
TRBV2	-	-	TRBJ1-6	CASSPRGTEDSPLHF	TGTGCCAGCAGTCCAAGGGGGACGGAAGATTCACCCCTCCACTTT
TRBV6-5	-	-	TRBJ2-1	CASSYSYRVGHEQFF	TGTGCCAGCAGTTACTCTTACAGGGTGGGTCATGAGCAGTTCTTC
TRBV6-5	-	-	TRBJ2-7	CASSYSRTAYEQYF	TGTGCCAGCAGTTACTCCAGGACAGCCTACGAGCAGTACTTC
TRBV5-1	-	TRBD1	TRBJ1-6	CASSPDRGDSPLHF	TGCGCCAGCAGCCCGGACAGGGGCGATTCACCCCTCCACTTT
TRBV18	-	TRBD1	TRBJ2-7	CASSPGQGDEQYF	TGTGCCAGCTCACCCGGACAGGGGGACGAGCAGTACTTC
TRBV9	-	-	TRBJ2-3	CASSVAHSGTDTQYF	TGTGCCAGCAGCGTAGCTCATTCGGGCACAGATACGCAGTATTTT
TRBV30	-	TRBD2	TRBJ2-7	CAWGRGPTYEQYF	TGTGCCTGGGGGAGGGGCCCAACCTACGAGCAGTACTTC
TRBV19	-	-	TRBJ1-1	CASSMRGDTEAFF	TGTGCCAGTAGTATGCGGGGTGACACTGAAGCTTTCTTT
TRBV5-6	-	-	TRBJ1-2	CASSLHPGARGYTF	TGTGCCAGCAGCCTCCACCCAGGGGCGAGGGGCTACACCTTC
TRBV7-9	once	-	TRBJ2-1	CASSLTDNEQFF	TGTGCCAGCAGCTTGACAGACAATGAGCAGTTCTTC
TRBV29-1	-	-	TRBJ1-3	CSVTTGSGNTIYF	TGCAGCGTAACTACAGGGTCTGGAAACACCATATATTTT
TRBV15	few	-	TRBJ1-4	CATSLHSLGGEKLFF	TGTGCCACCAGCCTCCACTCGCTCGGGGGTGAAAAACTGTTTTTT
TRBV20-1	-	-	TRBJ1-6	CSATDGHPLHF	TGCAGTGCCACTGACGGACACCCCCTCCACTTT